This T cell receptor (beta chain) was retrieved from a study of long-term antiretroviral therapy in people with HIV. Notes on the study in general: The study lacked data on ART adherence, viral resistance or therapy changes.

At the survey level, the v3.0 immunoSEQ assay was run. It was roughly 40,000-50,000 T-cell genomes per sample that sequencing targeted. Measured with immunoSEQ multiplex PCR; TCRdb has only the in-frame clones, and not every one. The sample consists of roughly 40,000 clones, 86% of them appearing once. The V gene's germline CDR1 is LNHDA and CDR2 SQIVND (reference sequence). V gave up 6 bases and J gave up 6 bases, with 22 bases separating them. The CDR3 is made up of 16 amino acids. This clone was observed a handful of times. Its antigen is not known. A minimum of one pre-ART and two post-ART PBMC samples existed for each donor.

This clonotype was obtained from a woman aged 18-35 years with HIV. This rearrangement joins TRBV19 to TRBJ2-3, with TRBD2 as a possible D gene (5 bases). Sequences were derived from unsorted PBMCs, sampled just before starting antiretroviral therapy. Here the CDR3 DNA reads TGTGCCAGTAGAGGTACGCACTTTGGGAGACACGATACGCAGTATTTT. It codes for CASRGTHFGRHDTQYF.